The sequence of this T cell receptor (beta chain) was determined in a study of blood T cells in healthy people across ages. Germline loops: CDR1 DFQATT, CDR2 SNEGSKA (reference sequence). CDR3 length: 17 amino acids. V dropped 1 base and J dropped 0 bases, with 17 bases sitting between them. A J-beta primer mix and a sample-barcoded 5' primer were used in a second PCR of roughly 7 to 12 cycles. One entry per CDR3 protein, called by TCRdb with MiXCR from the 5' RACE reads. This sample has fewer than 2,000,000 distinct CDR3 sequences; about 35% occur once, and the top ten carry over 9%. The sequence was obtained from a woman younger than 45 in good health. The sample consisted of blood. The genes are TRBV20-1 and TRBJ2-3; the D is unclear. In DNA form, the CDR3 reads TGCAGTGCTAGAGCCCTCAACGGACCTCGAAGCACAGATACGCAGTATTTT. This gives the protein CSARALNGPRSTDTQYF.